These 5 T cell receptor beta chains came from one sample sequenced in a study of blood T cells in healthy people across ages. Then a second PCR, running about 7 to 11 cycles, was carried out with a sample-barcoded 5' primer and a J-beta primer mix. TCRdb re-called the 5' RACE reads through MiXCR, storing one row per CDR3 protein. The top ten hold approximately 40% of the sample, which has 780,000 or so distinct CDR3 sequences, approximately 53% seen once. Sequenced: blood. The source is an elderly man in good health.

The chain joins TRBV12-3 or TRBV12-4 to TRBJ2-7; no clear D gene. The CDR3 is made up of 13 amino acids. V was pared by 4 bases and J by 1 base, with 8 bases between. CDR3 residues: CASSSWESYEQYF. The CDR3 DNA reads TGTGCCAGCAGTTCGTGGGAATCCTACGAGCAGTACTTC.

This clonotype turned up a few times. The CDR3 nucleotides read TGCAGCGTTGACCGGCGCGGCGGCTATGGCTACACCTTC. It encodes CSVDRRGGYGYTF. V and J are TRBV29-1 and TRBJ1-2; no clear D gene. V shed 3 bases and J shed 4 bases, with 12 bases lying between them. This CDR3 has 13 amino acids. Germline loops: CDR1 SQVTM, CDR2 ANQGSEA.

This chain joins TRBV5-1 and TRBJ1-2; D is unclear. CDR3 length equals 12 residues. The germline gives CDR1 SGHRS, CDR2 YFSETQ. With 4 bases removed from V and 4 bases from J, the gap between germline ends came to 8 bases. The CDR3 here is CASSTAGYGYTF. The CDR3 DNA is TGCGCCAGCAGCACAGCAGGCTATGGCTACACCTTC. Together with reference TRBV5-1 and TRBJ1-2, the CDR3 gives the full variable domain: KAGVTQTPRYLIKTRGQQVTLSCSPISGHRSVSWYQQTPGQGLQFLFEYFSETQRNKGNFPGRFSGRQFSNSRSEMNVSTLELGDSALYLCASSTAGYGYTFGSGTRLTVV.

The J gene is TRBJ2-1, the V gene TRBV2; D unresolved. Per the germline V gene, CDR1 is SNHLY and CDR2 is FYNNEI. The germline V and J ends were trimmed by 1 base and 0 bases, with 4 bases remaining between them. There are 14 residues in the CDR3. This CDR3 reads CASSEGRSYNEQFF. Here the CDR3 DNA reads TGTGCCAGCAGTGAAGGCCGCTCCTACAATGAGCAGTTCTTC.

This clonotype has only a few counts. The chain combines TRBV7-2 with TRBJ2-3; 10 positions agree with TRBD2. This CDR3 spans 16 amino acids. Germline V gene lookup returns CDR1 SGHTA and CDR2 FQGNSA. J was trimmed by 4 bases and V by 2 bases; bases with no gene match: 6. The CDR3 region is CASSLSPAGGADTQYF. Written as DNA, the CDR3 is TGTGCCAGCAGCTTATCTCCAGCGGGAGGGGCAGATACGCAGTATTTT.